The 3 T cell receptor beta chains listed next were all sequenced from one sample in a study of Graves' ophthalmopathy and Graves' hyperthyroidism. The TCR beta CDR3 regions underwent amplification from RNA transcripts. An initial RT-PCR round employing HTBI primers preceded a second-round multiplex PCR. In TCRdb, the multiplex PCR reads were re-called with MiXCR into one record per CDR3 protein. The table records some 47,000 distinct CDR3 sequences, over 45% of them present only once. Sequencing was carried out using peripheral blood. Receptors were obtained from an adult man with Graves' ophthalmopathy.

The V gene is TRBV7-3, the J gene TRBJ1-5; possible D gene TRBD1, 6 bases. CDR3 length: 18 amino acids. V lost 4 bases, J lost 6 bases, and 25 bases lay in between. Germline V gene sequence: CDR1 SGHTA, CDR2 FQGTGA. The CDR3 region is CASSSRSTGRGTGQPQHF. The CDR3 nucleotides read TGTGCCAGCAGCTCGAGGTCCACAGGGAGGGGGACCGGTCAGCCCCAGCATTTT.

The chain combines TRBV7-3 with TRBJ1-2; D possibly corresponds to TRBD1 (6 bases). The V and J ends lost 0 bases and 5 bases respectively, with 16 bases between them. The CDR3 has 16 residues. Germline V gives CDR1 SGHTA, CDR2 FQGTGA. The CDR3 region is CASSLTAGDEDYGYTF. Here the CDR3 DNA reads TGTGCCAGCAGCTTAACTGCAGGGGACGAGGATTATGGCTACACCTTC.

In its sample, this clonotype is medium-sized. The chain's CDR3 is CATSDFPSTGAYEQYF. The CDR3 DNA reads as TGTGCCACCAGTGATTTCCCGTCGACAGGAGCCTACGAGCAGTACTTC. The chain carries TRBV24-1 and TRBJ2-7; a weak D match, TRBD1 (6 bases). The CDR3 length is 16 residues. Germline loops: CDR1 KGHDR, CDR2 SFDVKD. The V and J ends lost 1 base and 2 bases respectively, with 14 bases between them.